The 5 T cell receptor beta chains below come from one sample, sequenced in a study of blood T cell repertoires in COVID-19. Clones were sequenced by immunoSEQ multiplex PCR, and TCRdb holds only the in-frame ones, with some missing. The sample includes 130,000 or so clones, approximately 80% seen only once; the top ten take 8.4%. Material: peripheral blood. These TCRs come from a woman aged 55 to 70 with active or convalescent COVID-19.

V gene TRBV6-5 combines with J gene TRBJ1-3; no clear D gene. The CDR3 covers 15 residues. V was clipped by 2 bases and J by 0 bases, with 8 bases between them. Germline CDR1 and CDR2: MNHEY and SVGAGI. The CDR3 DNA reads TGTGCCAGCAGTTACGACGGGTCCTCTGGAAACACCATATATTTT. Encoded protein: CASSYDGSSGNTIYF.

The chain recombines TRBV4-1 with TRBJ1-2; D not resolved. Per the germline V gene, CDR1 is MGHRA and CDR2 is YSYEKL. Trimming removed 0 bases at V and 2 bases at J, with 10 bases between. The CDR3 length is 15 residues. The CDR3 reads CASSQEGLINYGYTF. For the CDR3, the DNA is TGCGCCAGCAGCCAAGAGGGCCTCATAAACTATGGCTACACCTTC.

V gene TRBV7-9 combines with J gene TRBJ1-5; 10 bases map to TRBD1. The CDR3 extends over 14 amino acids. The germline V gene has CDR1 SEHNR and CDR2 FQNEAQ (reference sequence). V lost 3 bases and J lost 6; bases outside the gene matches: 2. CDR3 loop: CASSLTGGGQPQHF. CDR3 DNA: TGTGCCAGCAGCTTGACAGGGGGCGGTCAGCCCCAGCATTTT.

Worth noting for this clone: Its ends do not fully match the called genes, so a read error is possible. The CDR3 spells CVWERVPEAFF. CDR3 DNA sequence: TGTGTCTGGGAGAGGGTGCCTGAAGCTTTCTTT. This chain links TRBV30 with TRBJ1-1; D is unclear. CDR3 size: 11 residues. CDR1 is GTSNPN and CDR2 is SVGIG in the germline V gene (reference sequence).

In nucleotides, the CDR3 is TGTGCCTGGAGTGTAGAGGCAGGGATCTACTTC. As protein: CAWSVEAGIYF. V gene TRBV30 combines with J gene TRBJ2-7, with TRBD1 as a possible D gene (5 bases). The CDR3 sequence is 11 residues long. With 0 bases removed from V and 13 bases from J, the gap between germline ends came to 13 bases. Germline assignment: CDR1 GTSNPN and CDR2 SVGIG (reference sequence).